The 28 T cell receptor beta chains reported below all come from one sample, sequenced in a study of blood T cell repertoires in COVID-19. Sequencing used immunoSEQ multiplex PCR; TCRdb keeps in-frame clones, though not all of them. The repertoire holds fewer than 85,000 clones, with around 86% as singletons. The sequenced material came from peripheral blood. The receptor source for this set is a man aged 50-59 years with active COVID-19.

The chain carries TRBV6-5 and TRBJ2-6; D may be TRBD1 (6 bases). This CDR3 has 15 amino acids. Germline assignment: CDR1 MNHEY and CDR2 SVGAGI. Trimming took off 4 bases at V and 4 bases at J, with 11 bases between the two ends. The CDR3 reads CASSFPGAGANVLTF. The CDR3 region has the DNA TGTGCCAGCAGTTTCCCAGGGGCCGGGGCCAACGTCCTGACTTTC.

The chain has TRBV7-3 and TRBJ2-3; 9 bases are shared with TRBD1. The germline V gene encodes CDR1 SGHTA and CDR2 FQGTGA. Unmatched junction bases numbered 13, after V lost 4 bases and J lost 5 bases. This CDR3 contains 17 residues. In DNA form, the CDR3 reads TGTGCCAGCAGCTCCCTGGGACAGGGATCGTATGGAGATACGCAGTATTTT. Translated, it gives CASSSLGQGSYGDTQYF.

This clone appeared a single time. This chain uses TRBV15 with TRBJ1-2, with 8 nucleotides matching TRBD1. CDR1 is LNHNV, CDR2 YYDKDF, per germline (reference sequence). V shed 3 bases and J 5 bases; nucleotides not matched to a gene: 11. The CDR3 is made up of 16 amino acids. The CDR3: CATSRGGTGTGYGYTF. For the CDR3, the DNA is TGTGCCACCAGCAGGGGAGGTACCGGGACAGGTTATGGCTACACCTTC.

This chain links TRBV7-9 with TRBJ2-4; possible D gene TRBD1, 5 bases. The CDR3 is 17 residues long. Germline V gives CDR1 SEHNR, CDR2 FQNEAQ (reference sequence). Trimming shortened V by 5 bases and J by 8 bases, and 25 bases separated the two germline ends. The CDR3 bases are TGTGCCAGCAGCCCCCGCCGATCCCCAAAGACAGAGGACATTCAGTACTTC. Translating gives CASSPRRSPKTEDIQYF.

The chain links TRBV5-1 to TRBJ2-7; 8 bases fit TRBD1. The trim removed 0 bases at V and 2 bases at J, leaving 4 bases unmatched. The CDR3 length is 15 residues. CDR1 and CDR2 (germline): SGHRS, YFSETQ. CDR3 in amino acids: CASSLGRTGTYEQYF. CDR3 DNA: TGCGCCAGCAGCTTGGGTCGGACAGGGACCTACGAGCAGTACTTC.

The genes are TRBV10-3 and TRBJ2-1; D perhaps matches TRBD1 (5 bases). The V and J ends lost 0 bases and 5 bases respectively, with 11 bases between them. The V gene's germline CDR1 is ENHRY and CDR2 SYGVKD. The CDR3 is made up of 15 amino acids. The CDR3 here is CAISESGRGHNEQFF. CDR3 sequence (DNA): TGTGCCATCAGTGAGTCGGGAAGGGGTCACAATGAGCAGTTCTTC.

The chain recombines TRBV28 with TRBJ2-3; a weak D match, TRBD1 (6 bases). Germline lookup yields CDR1 MDHEN and CDR2 SYDVKM. CDR3 length equals 12 residues. V was pared by 5 bases and J by 5 bases, with 8 bases between. The CDR3 region is CASSTQGDTQYF. CDR3 sequence (DNA): TGTGCCAGCAGTACACAGGGAGATACGCAGTATTTT.

The count of this clone is one. J is TRBJ2-3 and V is TRBV29-1; D is unresolved. The V gene lost 0 bases and the J gene lost 0 bases, with 7 bases spanning the gap. The CDR3 sequence is 14 residues long. CDR1 is SQVTM, CDR2 ANQGSEA, per germline. CDR3 coding DNA: TGCAGCGTTGAAGATAGAACTAGCACAGATACGCAGTATTTT. Translation: CSVEDRTSTDTQYF.

This clone appeared a few times. The rearrangement uses TRBV6-2 or TRBV6-3 and TRBJ1-2, with D perhaps matching TRBD1 (6 bases). Germline values: CDR1 MNHEY, CDR2 SVGEGT. CDR3 length: 16 residues. Trimming cost V 6 bases and J 6 bases, with 23 bases left between them. The CDR3 DNA is TGTGCCAGCAGCCAGGTGATCGACACAGGGTTGGATGGCTACACCTTC. Encoded protein: CASSQVIDTGLDGYTF.

The V and J genes are TRBV29-1 and TRBJ2-1; 9 nucleotides agree with TRBD2. The length of the CDR3 is 17 residues. Germline values: CDR1 SQVTM, CDR2 ANQGSEA. J lost 0 bases, V lost 1 base, and 7 bases had no gene match. The CDR3 loop is CSVEVVGSGSSYNEQFF. CDR3 in DNA: TGCAGCGTTGAAGTAGTAGGTAGCGGGAGCTCCTACAATGAGCAGTTCTTC.

V is TRBV7-9 and J is TRBJ2-7; D unresolved. CDR1 and CDR2 (germline): SEHNR, FQNEAQ (reference sequence). The V end was cut by 2 bases, the J end by 12 bases, with 14 bases between. The CDR3 covers 12 residues. The DNA of the CDR3 is TGTGCCAGCAGCTTAAGTGGGCAGGCAGCGTACTTC. Protein sequence: CASSLSGQAAYF.

The count of this clone is one. The CDR3 bases are TGTGCCAGCAGACTAATGGGGGGGACTCGGGGCTACACCTTC. Its translation is CASRLMGGTRGYTF. V is TRBV6-5 and J is TRBJ1-2; TRBD1 is a possible D gene (5 bases). V was trimmed by 6 bases and J by 8 bases, leaving 19 bases between them. Germline V gives CDR1 MNHEY, CDR2 SVGAGI. This CDR3 contains 14 residues.

The J gene is TRBJ1-6, the V gene TRBV18; possibly TRBD1 for D (5 bases). The CDR3 has 16 residues. V shed 0 bases and J shed 8 bases, with 14 bases lying between them. CDR1 and CDR2 (germline): KGHSH, LQKENI. CDR3 residues: CASSPPTQGTYSPLHF. CDR3 bases: TGTGCCAGCTCACCACCAACCCAGGGTACCTATTCACCCCTCCACTTT.

In its sample, this clone was seen a few times. This chain connects TRBV3-1 (or the pseudogene TRBV3-2) to TRBJ1-5; D perhaps matches TRBD1 (5 bases). Germline CDR1 LGHDT, CDR2 YNNKEL (reference sequence). V dropped 0 bases and J dropped 6 bases, with 15 bases sitting between them. This CDR3 spans 16 amino acids. The CDR3 reads CASSQDQPGIGQPQHF. The DNA for the CDR3 is TGTGCCAGCAGCCAAGATCAGCCAGGGATTGGTCAGCCCCAGCATTTT.

The chain couples TRBV27 to TRBJ1-5; D may be TRBD1 (5 bases). The CDR3 sequence is 14 residues long. V lost 7 bases to trimming and J lost 0 bases, with 10 bases between them. The germline gives CDR1 MNHEY, CDR2 SMNVEV (reference sequence). The CDR3: CASTPTDSNQPQHF. The CDR3 nucleotides read TGTGCCAGCACTCCGACAGATAGCAATCAGCCCCAGCATTTT.

The chain employs TRBV7-9 and TRBJ1-5; D is unclear. Germline CDR1 is SEHNR and CDR2 is FQNEAQ (reference sequence). Trimming stripped 3 bases from V and 1 base from J, with 10 bases between. The CDR3 sequence is 15 residues long. The CDR3 DNA is TGTGCCAGCAGCTTTGGTGGCAGGAGCAATCAGCCCCAGCATTTT. Its translation: CASSFGGRSNQPQHF.

V gene TRBV11-2 combines with J gene TRBJ2-3, with 9 bases identical to TRBD1. There are 16 residues in the CDR3. V shed 5 bases, J shed 4 bases, and the junction held 10 bases outside the gene matches. Germline V gene sequence: CDR1 SGHAT, CDR2 FQNNGV. CDR3: CASSGDREATPDTQYF. The CDR3 bases are TGTGCCAGCAGCGGGGACAGGGAGGCGACGCCAGATACGCAGTATTTT.

This clone was seen only once. The chain links TRBV2 to TRBJ2-2, with D maybe TRBD1 (5 bases). Trimming removed 6 bases from V and 6 bases from J, with 8 bases in between. The CDR3 runs 12 residues. The germline CDR1 and CDR2 sequences are SNHLY and FYNNEI. This CDR3 is CASRRQPGELFF. DNA for the CDR3: TGTGCCAGCAGGCGACAGCCCGGGGAGCTGTTTTTT.

J is TRBJ2-1 and V is TRBV19; tentative D call: TRBD1 (5 bases). Between the trimmed V and J ends, which lost 2 bases and 9 bases, there was a span of 17 bases. The CDR3 totals 15 residues. Germline V CDR1 and CDR2: LNHDA, SQIVND (reference sequence). The CDR3 loop is CASSIHPLDTGEQFF. The CDR3 region has the DNA TGTGCCAGTAGTATACACCCCCTGGACACAGGTGAGCAGTTCTTC.

The rearrangement links TRBV19 to TRBJ2-2; 8 positions match TRBD1. CDR3 length equals 15 residues. The germline V gene has CDR1 LNHDA and CDR2 SQIVND (reference sequence). Losses at the gene ends were 3 bases for V and 6 bases for J; bases not matched to a gene: 6. The CDR3 coding sequence is TGTGCCAGTAGTATTTCACAGGGGGTCGCCGGGGAGCTGTTTTTT. It codes for CASSISQGVAGELFF.

This chain links TRBV10-3 with TRBJ1-3, with 8 bases aligning to TRBD1. CDR3 length equals 18 residues. Per the germline V gene, CDR1 is ENHRY and CDR2 is SYGVKD. Trimming cost V 4 bases and J 0 bases; bases outside gene matches: 11. CDR3 in DNA: TGTGCCATCAGTGGGACCCCCGGGACAGGATACTCTGGAAACACCATATATTTT. Its translation is CAISGTPGTGYSGNTIYF.

The V and J genes are TRBV9 and TRBJ1-1; D ambiguous. The CDR3 runs to 13 residues. Per germline, CDR1 SGDLS and CDR2 YYNGEE. V lost 6 bases to trimming and J lost 5 bases, with 14 bases between them. The CDR3 is CASNSGGRTEAFF. For the CDR3, the DNA is TGTGCCAGCAACTCGGGAGGGAGGACTGAAGCTTTCTTT.

The chain couples TRBV5-6 to TRBJ2-7; a possible D gene is TRBD2 (5 bases). Looked up from germline, CDR1 is SGHDT and CDR2 is YYEEEE. Trimming took 4 bases from V and 5 from J, leaving 16 bases between them. The CDR3 sequence is 14 residues long. CDR3 loop: CASSQSRVTNEQYF. In nucleotides, the CDR3 is TGTGCCAGCAGCCAATCGAGGGTCACGAACGAGCAGTACTTC.

The chain has TRBV9 and TRBJ2-1; 8 bases fit TRBD1. Germline lookup yields CDR1 SGDLS and CDR2 YYNGEE. V trimming: 4 bases; J trimming: 5 bases; junction bases outside the gene matches: 2. There are 13 residues in the CDR3. The CDR3 region is CASSSTGDNEQFF. CDR3 bases: TGTGCCAGCAGCTCGACAGGGGACAATGAGCAGTTCTTC.

Here the CDR3 reads CASSSLYEQYF. CDR3 sequence (DNA): TGTGCCAGCAGTTCCCTCTACGAGCAGTACTTC. The chain couples TRBV6-5 to TRBJ2-7; D unresolved. Germline CDR1 MNHEY, CDR2 SVGAGI. Trimming removed 4 bases from V and 3 bases from J, with 4 bases in between. The CDR3 extends over 11 amino acids.

The V and J genes are TRBV4-1 and TRBJ2-7; 11 positions agree with TRBD2. V lost 3 bases, J lost 4 bases, and 5 bases stayed unmatched. Germline V gene lookup returns CDR1 MGHRA and CDR2 YSYEKL. The CDR3 is 15 residues long. The DNA for the CDR3 is TGCGCCAGCAGCCACCTCGGGACTAGCGGTTACGAGCAGTACTTC. Its protein product is CASSHLGTSGYEQYF.

The chain is built from TRBV6-2 or TRBV6-3 and TRBJ1-1; the D gene is possibly TRBD1 (5 bases). The CDR3 loop spans 17 amino acids. Germline V CDR1 and CDR2: MNHEY, SVGEGT. With 0 bases removed from V and 2 bases from J, the gap between germline ends came to 16 bases. CDR3 DNA sequence: TGTGCCAGCAGTTACTCGCTAGGGGCCCAAATAAACACTGAAGCTTTCTTT. It is translated as CASSYSLGAQINTEAFF.

The chain combines TRBV3-1 (or the pseudogene TRBV3-2) with TRBJ2-1; 11 bases map to TRBD2. The CDR3 runs to 15 residues. V was clipped by 4 bases and J by 4 bases; unmatched bases: 3. Germline V gene data show CDR1 as LGHDT and CDR2 as YNNKEL (reference sequence). The CDR3 DNA follows: TGTGCCAGCAGCCTCGGACTAGCGGGTTACAATGAGCAGTTCTTC. This encodes CASSLGLAGYNEQFF.